The source of this T cell receptor beta chain is a study of beta chain features in type 1 diabetes (dated by TCRdb to 2016 to 2019). Study-wide context: Patients and healthy donors did not differ in mean age, gender distribution, total cell number or subset yield. In the study, recently diagnosed type 1 diabetes patients and matched healthy donors were compared on the TCRB repertoires of their sorted circulating CD4+ T cell subsets. Whereas all 30 or so donors provided naive and central memory subsets, regulatory and stem cell-like memory subsets were isolated from just 8 patients and roughly 8 healthy donors. A total of 85 million to 140 million sorted cells were examined across all samples, and the number of cells per subset was strongly correlated with RNA yield.

Based on the germline V gene, the CDR1 and CDR2 sequences are MDHEN and SYDVKM. Inclusive of the bounding cysteine and phenylalanine, the CDR3 is 16 residues long. Just the 48-base CDR3 DNA is kept, in frame starting at base 1. V is pruned by 6 bases and J by 4 bases, leaving 13 bases of the junction without a gene match. About this clone itself: What this receptor recognizes is not known. Nothing much larger sits one base from this clone, and base qualities are not available.

The entire amount of isolated RNA was reverse transcribed using the High Capacity cDNA Reverse Transcription Kit, so the sequenced TCRB transcripts were expressed ones. Naive, central memory and regulatory T cell samples underwent deep immunoSEQ sequencing, averaging about 3.5 million total reads per sample. Sorted cells were lysed in RLT buffer, and RNA was extracted using DNase-treated RNeasy Micro or Mini kits according to cell number. To prevent cross-contamination, every cell subset was processed on its own, while patient and healthy donor samples were processed together. The immunoSEQ multiplex PCR was used to amplify TCRB sequences from cDNA, generating 87-bp fragments that spanned the CDR3 region. Amplicons were sequenced on the Illumina HiSeq platform. The original pipeline was this. Synthetic template baselines were used to correct PCR bias computationally, reads within Hamming distance 2 were collapsed together, and singletons that could not be merged were discarded. By aligning reads against IMGT, V, D and J genes, CDR3 length, and insertions or deletions at six rearrangement sites were assigned. Within each subset, clonotype counts were normalized to the number of sorted cells before true diversity and Gini coefficients were calculated with the tcR R package. Repertoire sharing was quantified using the overlap coefficient calculated on TCRB nucleotide sequences. Out-of-frame TCRB sequences from naive cells were analyzed to stand in for the pre-selection repertoire. TCRdb took this table from immuneACCESS and kept in-frame rearrangements with V and J called. Such tables lack part of the clones; where checked against another copy, unresolved V genes explain under half of the gap, and the rest is unexplained. V, J and clone size reflect that table, while D and trimming were determined from the DNA. For this sample there are 900,000 or so clones; roughly 16% appear just once. The ten largest clones take up 0.023% of the sample.

General study outcomes and caveats: The naive, central memory and regulatory TCRB repertoires appeared to resemble one another more closely among patients than among healthy donors. HLA sub-analyses involved small numbers of individuals, so any influence of HLA type on TCRB rearrangement remained unresolved. In all four CD4+ subsets, TCRB CDR3 length was moderately but significantly shorter in type 1 diabetes patients. Because cDNA rather than genomic DNA was sequenced, highly expressing activated cells could have been over-represented, although no difference in activation and CD3 levels was found between groups. PCR may preferentially amplify shorter templates, but because patient and control samples were amplified and corrected together, any resulting skew would affect both groups equally. Patients with type 1 diabetes made fewer insertions and deleted more nucleotides at VDJ recombination sites, implying thymic rearrangement abnormalities.

A single peripheral blood draw of around 0.11 L on average was collected from each donor into heparinised tubes. Using a panel that included CD45RO, CCR7, CD25, CD127, CD95 and CD27, naive, central memory, regulatory and stem cell-like memory CD4+ T cells were sorted on a BD FACSAria II. All sorted populations exceeded 98% purity. PBMCs were isolated right away by Lymphoprep density gradient centrifugation and were stained directly, without culture. So that batch effects would be minimized, each experiment stained and sorted samples in pairs, pairing one healthy donor with one patient. In this chain, TRBV28 is recombined with TRBJ2-3; 7 bases in the junction line up with TRBD1. Sequencing was done on a sample of naive CD4+ T cells from blood. In light of the paper, this sample's cell subset or site label describes: true naive CD4+ T cells. The receptor was derived from a woman between 18 and 29 years old in good health. The DNA sequence is given as TGTGCCAGCAGCCACAGACAGGGAGCCCGCGCAGATACGCAGTATTTT. Translated, this is CASSHRQGARADTQYF.